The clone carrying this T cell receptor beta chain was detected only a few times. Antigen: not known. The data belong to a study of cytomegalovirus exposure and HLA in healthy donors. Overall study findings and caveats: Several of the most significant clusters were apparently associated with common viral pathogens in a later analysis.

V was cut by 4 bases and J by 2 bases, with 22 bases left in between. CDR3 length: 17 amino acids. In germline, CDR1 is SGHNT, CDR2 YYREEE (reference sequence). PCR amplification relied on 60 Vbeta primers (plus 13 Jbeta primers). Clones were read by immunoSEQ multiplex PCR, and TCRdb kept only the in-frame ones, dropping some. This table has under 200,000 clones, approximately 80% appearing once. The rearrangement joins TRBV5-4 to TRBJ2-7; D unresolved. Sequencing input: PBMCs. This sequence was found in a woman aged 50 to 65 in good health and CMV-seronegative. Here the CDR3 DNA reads TGTGCCAGCAGCCCCGAGAGTTTACGCGGCCCAACCTACGAGCAGTACTTC. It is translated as CASSPESLRGPTYEQYF. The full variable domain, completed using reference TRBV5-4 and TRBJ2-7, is ETGVTQSPTHLIKTRGQQVTLRCSSQSGHNTVSWYQQALGQGPQFIFQYYREEENGRGNFPPRFSGLQFPNYSSELNVNALELDDSALYLCASSPESLRGPTYEQYFGPGTRLTVT.